Listed below are T cell receptor beta chains from one sample, sequenced in a study of T cells after yellow fever vaccination. MiXCR, applied by TCRdb to the 5' RACE reads, yields one record per CDR3 protein. The sample includes 500,000 to 650,000 distinct CDR3 sequences, about 12% of them seen just once. The material was PBMCs, obtained on the day of the yellow fever booster vaccination. The receptors come from a man younger than 45 who received the YFV17D yellow fever vaccine. Both conserved end residues are part of each CDR3. The order of the fields is clone size, D gene, V gene, J gene, CDR3 protein, CDR3 DNA. The D gene is left open where the match is weak. Some rows have no size entry. The others give once, few or many, or a class for an expanded clone.

abundance: many; d_gene: NA; v_gene: TRBV5-1; j_gene: TRBJ2-7; CDR3aa: CASSSGRSYEQYF; CDR3nt: TGCGCCAGCAGCTCTGGGCGCTCCTACGAGCAGTACTTC
abundance: many; d_gene: NA; v_gene: TRBV7-2; j_gene: TRBJ2-7; CDR3aa: CASSLGTRRVQYF; CDR3nt: TGTGCCAGCAGCTTAGGGACACGGAGGGTGCAGTACTTC
abundance: NA; d_gene: NA; v_gene: TRBV6-6; j_gene: TRBJ1-6; CDR3aa: CASSYLDNSPLHF; CDR3nt: TGTGCCAGCAGTTATTTGGACAATTCACCCCTCCACTTT
abundance: NA; d_gene: TRBD2; v_gene: TRBV6-2/TRBV6-3; j_gene: TRBJ2-7; CDR3aa: CASSYSMKGTSGIYEQYF; CDR3nt: TGTGCCAGCAGTTACTCGATGAAGGGGACTAGCGGGATTTACGAGCAGTACTTC
abundance: many; d_gene: NA; v_gene: TRBV7-2; j_gene: TRBJ2-3; CDR3aa: CATAEGGTDTQYF; CDR3nt: TGTGCCACCGCAGAGGGGGGCACAGATACGCAGTATTTT
abundance: NA; d_gene: NA; v_gene: TRBV5-1; j_gene: TRBJ2-7; CDR3aa: CASSLATGSNYEQYF; CDR3nt: TGCGCCAGCAGCTTGGCGACCGGATCCAACTACGAGCAGTACTTC
abundance: few; d_gene: NA; v_gene: TRBV12-3/TRBV12-4; j_gene: TRBJ2-1; CDR3aa: CASSFVGYNEQFF; CDR3nt: TGTGCCAGCAGTTTTGTGGGATACAATGAGCAGTTCTTC
abundance: NA; d_gene: TRBD2; v_gene: TRBV29-1; j_gene: TRBJ2-1; CDR3aa: CSVEGVPTSGSRHEQFF; CDR3nt: TGCAGCGTTGAAGGTGTCCCGACTAGCGGGAGTAGGCATGAGCAGTTCTTC
abundance: NA; d_gene: NA; v_gene: TRBV11-3; j_gene: TRBJ2-3; CDR3aa: CASSQGSGSSDTQYF; CDR3nt: TGTGCCAGCAGCCAAGGATCTGGTAGCTCCGATACGCAGTATTTT
abundance: NA; d_gene: TRBD1; v_gene: TRBV18; j_gene: TRBJ1-1; CDR3aa: CASSPPGQLMNTEAFF; CDR3nt: TGTGCCAGCTCACCACCGGGACAGCTGATGAACACTGAAGCTTTCTTT
abundance: NA; d_gene: NA; v_gene: TRBV15; j_gene: TRBJ2-1; CDR3aa: CATAAAREQFF; CDR3nt: TGTGCCACCGCGGCGGCAAGAGAGCAGTTCTTC
abundance: NA; d_gene: NA; v_gene: TRBV7-2; j_gene: TRBJ2-5; CDR3aa: CASVLSRGKSETQYF; CDR3nt: TGTGCCAGCGTCCTAAGCCGGGGGAAGTCAGAGACCCAGTACTTC
abundance: NA; d_gene: NA; v_gene: TRBV5-1; j_gene: TRBJ2-7; CDR3aa: CASSPYYTPYYYYEQYF; CDR3nt: TGCGCCAGCAGCCCATACTACACACCATACTACTACTACGAGCAGTACTTC